This is a list of T cell receptor beta chains from one sample in a study of graft-versus-host responses after intestinal transplantation. Sequencing was performed with immunoSEQ multiplex PCR; in TCRdb, only in-frame clones are kept and a portion is missing. Among roughly 89,000 clones listed, around 91% were seen once. Their specific antigens are unknown. The material was unstimulated CD4+ T cells sorted from spleen or lymph node cells, obtained before intestinal transplant. The source is a human donor who received an intestinal transplant. Each CDR3 is given with its conserved first and last residue. A D gene is named only where the DNA matches it firmly. Not every row has a clone size; where given, it reads once, few, many or a size class.

clone_size,d_call,j_call,v_call,cdr3_nt,cdr3_aa
NA,TRBD2,TRBJ2-3,TRBV27,TGTGCCAGCAGTTACCGACTAGCGGGGGGGCAGGGGACGCAGTATTTT,CASSYRLAGGQGTQYF
NA,TRBD1,TRBJ1-2,TRBV19,TGTGCCAGTAGTATTTCGACAGGGCCTAACTATGGCTACACCTTC,CASSISTGPNYGYTF
NA,NA,TRBJ1-1,TRBV11-3,TGTGCCAGCAGCTTCCTACAGGGAACTGAAGCTTTCTTT,CASSFLQGTEAFF
NA,NA,TRBJ2-3,TRBV4-3,TGCGCCAGCAGCCAAGAACGGGGGACTTATGCAGATACGCAGTATTTT,CASSQERGTYADTQYF
NA,NA,TRBJ2-2,TRBV14,TGTGCCAGCAGCCTTCCCCTCGGTAGCCCCCGGTGGGGGGAGCTGTTTTTT,CASSLPLGSPRWGELFF
once,NA,TRBJ1-5,TRBV19,TGTGCCAGTAGGTATAGCAATCAGCCCCAGCATTTT,CASRYSNQPQHF
NA,TRBD1,TRBJ1-6,TRBV10-1,TGCGCCAGCAGTGCAGGGGGAAAAAATTCACCCCTCCACTTT,CASSAGGKNSPLHF
NA,NA,TRBJ2-5,TRBV6-6,TGTGCCAGCAGACTAGTTCCTCAAGAGACCCAGTACTTC,CASRLVPQETQYF
NA,NA,TRBJ1-3,TRBV4-3,TGCGCCAGCAGCCGAGGGATGGGCTCTGGAAACACCATATATTTT,CASSRGMGSGNTIYF
NA,TRBD1,TRBJ2-2,TRBV4-2,TGTGCCAGCAGCCAACCCCGACAGGGTACCGGGGAGCTGTTTTTT,CASSQPRQGTGELFF
NA,NA,TRBJ1-1,TRBV11-2,TGTGCCAGCAGCTCTCGGGCCCAGGGGCAGAACACTGAAGCTTTCTTT,CASSSRAQGQNTEAFF
NA,TRBD1,TRBJ2-7,TRBV10-3,TGTGCCATCAGTGAGCCGGACAGGGGCCTCTCCTACGAGCAGTACTTC,CAISEPDRGLSYEQYF
NA,TRBD1,TRBJ1-1,TRBV27,TGTGCCAGCAGGGAAACAGGGGCTCCCACTGAAGCTTTCTTT,CASRETGAPTEAFF
NA,NA,TRBJ1-1,TRBV18,TGTGCCAGCTCACCTCGACAGCTGATAATGAACACTGAAGCTTTCTTT,CASSPRQLIMNTEAFF
few,NA,TRBJ1-4,TRBV18,TGTGCCAGCTCACCACGCAGGGAAGCTAATGAAAAACTGTTTTTT,CASSPRREANEKLFF
NA,TRBD1,TRBJ2-2,TRBV19,TGTGCCAGTAGTATAGGACAGGGCGGGGAGCTGTTTTTT,CASSIGQGGELFF
NA,TRBD1,TRBJ2-5,TRBV19,TGTGCCAGTAGTATAGCAGGGGGCGGCGAGACCCAGTACTTC,CASSIAGGGETQYF
NA,TRBD2,TRBJ2-7,TRBV5-1,TGCGCCAGCAGCTTGGCGAGCGGGGGGCCCTACGAGCAGTACTTC,CASSLASGGPYEQYF
NA,NA,TRBJ2-7,TRBV2,TGTGCCGGGGCTGACCGGACCTACGAGCAGTACTTC,CAGADRTYEQYF
NA,NA,TRBJ2-7,TRBV18,TGTGCCAGCTCACCGAGGGAGACAGGCGTCTACGAGCAGTACTTC,CASSPRETGVYEQYF
once,NA,TRBJ1-2,TRBV7-2,TGTGCCAGCAGCTTAGTAAGGGGGGGAGTGAACTATGGCTACACCTTC,CASSLVRGGVNYGYTF
NA,TRBD2,TRBJ2-4,TRBV7-2,TGTGCCAGCAGCTCTCGGACTAGCGGGGCCCAAAACATTCAGTACTTC,CASSSRTSGAQNIQYF
NA,TRBD1,TRBJ1-2,TRBV5-8,TGTGCCAGCAGCCCGGGGACAGGGGGCAACTATGGCTACACCTTC,CASSPGTGGNYGYTF
NA,TRBD1,TRBJ1-4,TRBV18,TGTGCCAGCTCACGCGCCACAGGGGTGAATGAAAAACTGTTTTTT,CASSRATGVNEKLFF
NA,NA,TRBJ1-3,TRBV7-9,TGTGCCAGCAGCTTAATGGCGGGGCCTCTGTCCGGAAACACCATATATTTT,CASSLMAGPLSGNTIYF
NA,NA,TRBJ2-4,TRBV7-9,TGTGCCAGCAGCTTAGCGGCCGACACCTCTGCCAAAAACATTCAGTACTTC,CASSLAADTSAKNIQYF
NA,TRBD2,TRBJ2-2,TRBV10-1,TGCGCCAGCAGTGAGGGGGGTAGCGGGATCGCCGGGGAGCTGTTTTTT,CASSEGGSGIAGELFF
NA,NA,TRBJ1-4,TRBV5-1,TGCGCCAGCAGCGCCACAGGGCCCCTTAATGAAAAACTGTTTTTT,CASSATGPLNEKLFF
NA,NA,TRBJ2-7,TRBV5-4,TGTGCCAGCAGCCTAGCCGGACTGGCGCTCGGCGAGCAGTACTTC,CASSLAGLALGEQYF
once,TRBD1,TRBJ1-5,TRBV2,TGTGCCAGCAGTGAAGCTGGGACAGGGAGGGCCGATCAGCCCCAGCATTTT,CASSEAGTGRADQPQHF
NA,NA,TRBJ1-1,TRBV13,TGTGCCAGCGGTGAGTCGGGTGGGGCTTTCTTT,CASGESGGAFF
NA,TRBD1,TRBJ1-2,TRBV7-2,TGTGCCAGCAGCCCTCATACCGGGACAGGGGGCGGTGGCTACACCTTC,CASSPHTGTGGGGYTF
NA,NA,TRBJ1-2,TRBV19,TGTGCCAGTAGTATAGATGTGGACAGACACTATGGCTACACCTTC,CASSIDVDRHYGYTF
NA,NA,TRBJ1-6,TRBV15,TGTGCCACCAGCAGAGTTACAGGGAGCTCCTATAATTCACCCCTCCACTTT,CATSRVTGSSYNSPLHF
NA,TRBD1,TRBJ1-2,TRBV6-4,TGTGCCAGCAGTAAGACAGGGGGGGGCTATGGCTACACCTTC,CASSKTGGGYGYTF
once,NA,TRBJ1-2,TRBV7-2,TGTGCCAGCAGCCAAGACAGGAACTATGGCTACACCTTC,CASSQDRNYGYTF
NA,TRBD2,TRBJ2-5,TRBV14,TGTGCCAGCAGCCGGAGACTAGCGGGTTTCCAAGAGACCCAGTACTTC,CASSRRLAGFQETQYF
NA,NA,TRBJ1-2,TRBV2,TGTGCAAGAACCGCGACCAGGGGAATCTATGGCTACACCTTC,CARTATRGIYGYTF
NA,NA,TRBJ1-1,TRBV7-9,TGTGCCAGCAGCTTAGGCTTCGGGAGCACTGAAGCTTTCTTT,CASSLGFGSTEAFF
NA,NA,TRBJ1-4,TRBV20-1,TGCAGTGCTGGACAGAATGAAAAACTGTTTTTT,CSAGQNEKLFF
NA,NA,TRBJ2-7,TRBV27,TGTGCCAGCAGTCACCAAATGGGCAAAACCTACGAGCAGTACTTC,CASSHQMGKTYEQYF
NA,NA,TRBJ1-1,TRBV28,TGTGCCAGCAGTTTATTAGGACAGACTGAAGCTTTCTTT,CASSLLGQTEAFF
few,NA,TRBJ1-4,TRBV30,TGTGCCTGGAGTGCCGGGGGGGGTAGGCGTGAAAAACTGTTTTTT,CAWSAGGGRREKLFF
NA,NA,TRBJ1-2,TRBV7-9,TGTGCCAGCAGCTCGACTACGGGGGGGTATGGCTACACCTTC,CASSSTTGGYGYTF
NA,NA,TRBJ2-4,TRBV2,TGTGCCAGCACTGACAGGGCCAAAAACATTCAGTACTTC,CASTDRAKNIQYF
NA,NA,TRBJ2-1,TRBV5-1,TGCGCCAGCAGCTTGGGACTTCCTTCCTACAATGAGCAGTTCTTC,CASSLGLPSYNEQFF
NA,NA,TRBJ1-3,TRBV12-5,TGTGCTAGTGGTTTGGCAACAGGGTCCCCCTATTCTGGAAACACCATATATTTT,CASGLATGSPYSGNTIYF
NA,NA,TRBJ1-1,TRBV7-2,TGTGCCAGCAGCTTAGACGGGGTTACTGAAGCTTTCTTT,CASSLDGVTEAFF
NA,NA,TRBJ1-2,TRBV5-1,TGCGCCAGCAGCACAGGGTACGGCTACACCTTC,CASSTGYGYTF